Each of the 24 T cell receptor beta chains below was sequenced from the same sample in a study of blood T cell repertoires in COVID-19. The repertoire was sequenced with immunoSEQ multiplex PCR; TCRdb's copy has only in-frame clones and lacks some. Here the sample spans approximately 61,000 clones, about 78% being singletons. The sample was peripheral blood. The receptors here all came from a man older than 75 with active or convalescent COVID-19.

A word on this clone: The junction does not match germline at one end; this may be a read error. This chain joins TRBV12-3 or TRBV12-4 and TRBJ2-7; D remains unclear. The CDR3 is 13 residues long. CDR3 DNA sequence: TGTGCCAGCAGGCCGACATCCCGCCGACGTACGGTCTTC. Translation: CASRPTSRRRTVF.

V and J are TRBV6-5 and TRBJ2-1; 9 bases map to TRBD2. The CDR3 has 16 residues. With 2 bases clipped from V and 3 bases from J, the junction kept 5 bases outside the gene matches. CDR1 is MNHEY, CDR2 SVGAGI, per germline. CDR3 protein: CASSYGGTSSYNEQFF. The CDR3 region has the DNA TGTGCCAGCAGTTACGGCGGGACTAGCAGCTACAATGAGCAGTTCTTC.

This clone was recorded a few times. The rearrangement joins TRBV5-8 to TRBJ2-1; 8 bases map to TRBD2. This CDR3 spans 17 amino acids. The J segment lost 9 bases and the V segment lost 2 bases, leaving 16 bases of the junction unmatched. Germline assignment: CDR1 SGHTS and CDR2 YDEGEE. CDR3 residues: CASSFRYGRAKNSEQFF. In DNA form, the CDR3 reads TGTGCCAGCAGCTTTCGGTACGGGAGGGCCAAAAACAGTGAGCAGTTCTTC. Full variable domain (remainder filled in from reference TRBV5-8 and TRBJ2-1): EAGVTQSPTHLIKTRGQQATLRCSPISGHTSVYWYQQALGLGLQFLLWYDEGEERNRGNFPPRFSGRQFPNYSSELNVNALELEDSALYLCASSFRYGRAKNSEQFFGPGTRLTVL.

The gene calls are TRBV19 and TRBJ2-3; the match to TRBD2 covers 8 bases. Germline values: CDR1 LNHDA, CDR2 SQIVND (reference sequence). The V and J ends lost 3 bases and 5 bases, in that order; junction bases with no gene match: 1. The CDR3 is made up of 13 amino acids. The CDR3 DNA reads as TGTGCCAGTAGTATCAGCGGGGGAGATACGCAGTATTTT. Translated: CASSISGGDTQYF.

V gene TRBV28 combines with J gene TRBJ1-1; D is ambiguous. The length of the CDR3 is 11 residues. Germline V gene data show CDR1 as MDHEN and CDR2 as SYDVKM. V was shortened by 6 bases and J by 0 bases, with 2 bases between the two germline ends. CDR3 nucleotides: TGTGCCAGCAGCGTGAACACTGAAGCTTTCTTT. This encodes CASSVNTEAFF.

The rearrangement links TRBV25-1 to TRBJ2-1; D perhaps matches TRBD1 (6 bases). Germline assignment: CDR1 MGHDK and CDR2 SYGVNS. The CDR3 is 13 amino acids. Trimming removed 7 bases from V and 9 bases from J, with 16 bases in between. The CDR3 region has the DNA TGTGCCAGCACAGGGACACGCGGCGGTGAGCAGTTCTTC. Its translation is CASTGTRGGEQFF.

The chain recombines TRBV6-4 with TRBJ1-2, with 9 positions matching TRBD1. Germline loops: CDR1 MRHNA, CDR2 SNTAGT. J was trimmed by 6 bases and V by 6 bases; bases with no gene match: 8. The CDR3 spans 14 residues. The CDR3: CASRPGQGVNGYTF. The CDR3 nucleotides are TGTGCCAGCAGACCGGGACAGGGAGTGAATGGCTACACCTTC.

The CDR3 loop reads CASSQATGVGKNEQFF. CDR3 in DNA: TGTGCCAGCAGCCAAGCGACAGGGGTGGGGAAAAATGAGCAGTTCTTC. The rearrangement links TRBV3-1 (or the pseudogene TRBV3-2) to TRBJ2-1; 8 nucleotides align to TRBD1. The germline gives CDR1 LGHDT, CDR2 YNNKEL (reference sequence). V was pared by 1 base and J by 7 bases, with 9 bases of the junction left unmatched. The CDR3 loop spans 16 amino acids.

The chain has TRBV3-1 (or the pseudogene TRBV3-2) and TRBJ2-1; D is ambiguous. Per germline, CDR1 LGHDT and CDR2 YNNKEL (reference sequence). Trimming took 0 bases from V and 9 from J, leaving 9 bases between them. This CDR3 contains 13 residues. The CDR3 DNA follows: TGTGCCAGCAGCCAAGAGGTGTACGGTGAGCAGTTCTTC. Translated, it gives CASSQEVYGEQFF.

This chain connects TRBV30 to TRBJ1-1, with no clear D. Germline values: CDR1 GTSNPN, CDR2 SVGIG (reference sequence). CDR3 length: 12 amino acids. V was clipped by 2 bases and J by 4 bases, with 8 bases between them. This CDR3 reads CAWSRRGTEAFF. The CDR3 DNA reads TGTGCCTGGAGTCGGAGAGGCACTGAAGCTTTCTTT.

The genes are TRBV12-5 and TRBJ1-1; tentatively, D is TRBD1 (5 bases). Germline CDR1 reads LGHNT; CDR2 reads FRNRAP. V was pared by 7 bases and J by 2 bases, with 11 bases between. The length of the CDR3 is 13 residues. The CDR3 DNA is TGTGCTAGTGCCCCTGGGACTAACACTGAAGCTTTCTTT. Protein: CASAPGTNTEAFF.

The rearrangement links TRBV4-1 to TRBJ2-5, with 10 bases matching TRBD2. The V gene's germline CDR1 is MGHRA and CDR2 YSYEKL. The CDR3 length is 17 residues. The V and J ends lost 0 bases and 1 base, in that order; junction bases with no gene match: 5. This CDR3 reads CASSQDSGGPFQETQYF. The CDR3 nucleotides are TGCGCCAGCAGCCAAGATAGCGGGGGGCCCTTCCAAGAGACCCAGTACTTC.

This clone was detected only a few times. The DNA for the CDR3 is TGCAGCGTACCGGGACAGGGGGTTTCTTCTGGGGCCAACGTCCTGACTTTC. It yields the protein CSVPGQGVSSGANVLTF. The chain combines TRBV29-1 with TRBJ2-6; 11 bases are a match to TRBD1. With 6 bases clipped from V and 1 base from J, the junction kept 8 bases outside the gene matches. The CDR3 runs 17 residues. In germline, CDR1 is SQVTM, CDR2 ANQGSEA.

The chain links TRBV19 to TRBJ2-2; D possibly corresponds to TRBD1 (6 bases). Trimming removed 6 bases from V and 0 bases from J, with 14 bases in between. The CDR3 is 16 residues long. The germline gives CDR1 LNHDA, CDR2 SQIVND (reference sequence). The CDR3 DNA reads as TGTGCCAGTAGGTCTATAGGGGACACGAACACCGGGGAGCTGTTTTTT. Translated: CASRSIGDTNTGELFF.

In the case of this clone: The junction departs from germline at one end; a sequencing error may be responsible. The same CDR3 can be traced to other DNA sequences in this sample. The gene calls are TRBV5-1 and TRBJ2-5; TRBD2 agrees at 14 bases. In germline, CDR1 is SGHRS, CDR2 YFSETQ. The CDR3 consists of 15 residues. CDR3 nucleotides: TGTGCCAGCAGCCACGGGACTAGCGGGGGAGAGACCCAGTACTTC. Protein product: CASSHGTSGGETQYF.

This clone was counted at least ten times. The V and J genes are TRBV5-1 and TRBJ2-2; 7 bases match TRBD1. Per germline, CDR1 SGHRS and CDR2 YFSETQ. V lost 4 bases and J lost 4; bases outside the gene matches: 7. This CDR3 is built from 15 residues. In DNA, the CDR3 is TGCGCCAGCAGCCGGGACAGTGGGGGCACCGGGGAGCTGTTTTTT. It codes for CASSRDSGGTGELFF.

V and J are TRBV28 and TRBJ2-7, with 9 positions matching TRBD1. Germline loops: CDR1 MDHEN, CDR2 SYDVKM. With V trimmed by 6 bases and J by 3 bases, 12 bases remained unmatched. The CDR3 contains 16 residues. CDR3 DNA: TGTGCCAGCAGGCCACAGGGGGCGCAGAGGGGCTACGAGCAGTACTTC. Translation: CASRPQGAQRGYEQYF.

The rearrangement links TRBV24-1 to TRBJ2-2, with D uncertain. In germline, CDR1 is KGHDR, CDR2 SFDVKD. This CDR3 spans 15 amino acids. V lost 0 bases and J lost 2, with 6 bases in between. CDR3: CATSDLQDNTGELFF. The CDR3 DNA sequence: TGTGCCACCAGTGATTTGCAGGATAACACCGGGGAGCTGTTTTTT.

The chain couples TRBV9 to TRBJ1-3, with D perhaps TRBD1 (5 bases). This CDR3 is built from 14 residues. Germline V gives CDR1 SGDLS, CDR2 YYNGEE. Trimming cost V 4 bases and J 6 bases, with 14 bases left between them. The CDR3, as DNA: TGTGCCAGCAGCCCTGGACATTCTACAAACACCATATATTTT. It is translated as CASSPGHSTNTIYF.

The V and J genes are TRBV18 and TRBJ1-2, with D perhaps TRBD1 (5 bases). Trimming took off 2 bases at V and 4 bases at J, with 11 bases between the two ends. CDR1 and CDR2 from the germline V gene are KGHSH and LQKENI. The CDR3 has 14 amino acids. The DNA of the CDR3 is TGTGCCAGCTCACCAAACGAAGACAGCTATGGCTACACCTTC. As protein: CASSPNEDSYGYTF.

The rearrangement uses TRBV28 and TRBJ1-5; the D gene is possibly TRBD1 (6 bases). Trimming removed 4 bases from V and 4 bases from J, with 8 bases in between. Germline loops: CDR1 MDHEN, CDR2 SYDVKM. This CDR3 contains 13 residues. The CDR3 is CASSSTGNQPQHF. CDR3 bases: TGTGCCAGCAGTTCAACAGGGAATCAGCCCCAGCATTTT.

With regard to this clone: The junction and the germline gene differ at one end; a read error may be behind it. The chain joins TRBV2 to TRBJ1-5; 9 nucleotides align to TRBD1. This CDR3 has 14 amino acids. Germline-derived CDR1 and CDR2 are SNHLY and FYNNEI. CDR3 sequence (DNA): TGTGCCAGCAGTCCGGACAGGGGCAACCAGCCCCAGCATTTT. It yields the protein CASSPDRGNQPQHF.

The chain recombines TRBV19 with TRBJ1-5; D is ambiguous. V was clipped by 6 bases and J by 1 base, with 16 bases between them. The CDR3 has 16 residues. Germline CDR1 LNHDA, CDR2 SQIVND (reference sequence). The CDR3 sequence: CASRHRGQRSNQPQHF. DNA of the CDR3: TGTGCCAGTAGGCACCGAGGGCAGAGGAGCAATCAGCCCCAGCATTTT.

The genes are TRBV19 and TRBJ1-6, with 8 positions matching TRBD1. The CDR3 loop spans 16 amino acids. After removal of 6 bases from V and 0 bases from J, the junction contained 4 bases not matched to a gene. CDR1 is LNHDA, CDR2 SQIVND, per germline (reference sequence). In DNA form, the CDR3 reads TGTGCCAGTAGATACAGGGGGAGCTCCTATAATTCACCCCTCCACTTT. It codes for CASRYRGSSYNSPLHF.